These T cell receptor beta chains were read from a single sample in a study of blood T cell repertoires in COVID-19. Clones were sequenced by immunoSEQ multiplex PCR, and TCRdb holds only the in-frame ones, with some missing. The sample carries fewer than 60,000 clones, 93% recorded once. Sequencing was performed on peripheral blood. The receptors here all came from a man aged 55 to 69 with COVID-19, enrolled during active disease. CDR3s include the opening cysteine and the closing phenylalanine or tryptophan. The D gene is left open where the match is weak. Size values are once, few and many counts, or a class for expanded clones, and some rows have none.

d_gene: TRBD1
len: 15
v_gene: TRBV30
j_gene: TRBJ1-4
abundance: NA
CDR3nt: TGTGCCTGGAACCCATTGACAGGGTATAATGAAAAACTGTTTTTT
CDR3aa: CAWNPLTGYNEKLFF

d_gene: NA
len: 14
v_gene: TRBV7-9
j_gene: TRBJ1-6
abundance: NA
CDR3nt: TGTGCCAGCAGCTTAAAACAGGGACCGGATCCCCTCCACTTT
CDR3aa: CASSLKQGPDPLHF

d_gene: TRBD1
len: 16
v_gene: TRBV10-3
j_gene: TRBJ1-1
abundance: NA
CDR3nt: TGTGCCATCAGTGAAAAGACAGGGGTCATGAACACTGAAGCTTTCTTT
CDR3aa: CAISEKTGVMNTEAFF

d_gene: NA
len: 13
v_gene: TRBV4-2
j_gene: TRBJ1-2
abundance: NA
CDR3nt: TGTGCCAGCAGCCAAGATCGGAACTATGGCTACACCTTC
CDR3aa: CASSQDRNYGYTF

d_gene: NA
len: 13
v_gene: TRBV6-5
j_gene: TRBJ1-5
abundance: NA
CDR3nt: TGTGCCAGCAGCACCGCAGGGAATCAGCCCCAGCATTTT
CDR3aa: CASSTAGNQPQHF

d_gene: NA
len: 14
v_gene: TRBV9
j_gene: TRBJ1-2
abundance: NA
CDR3nt: TGTGCCAGCAGCGTAGGTGGGGCCCTCTATGGCTACACCTTC
CDR3aa: CASSVGGALYGYTF

d_gene: NA
len: 17
v_gene: TRBV5-1
j_gene: TRBJ1-4
abundance: NA
CDR3nt: TGCGCCAGCAGCTCCGCTGTCCCAGGGTCCCCTAATGAAAAACTGTTTTTT
CDR3aa: CASSSAVPGSPNEKLFF

d_gene: TRBD1
len: 14
v_gene: TRBV6-5
j_gene: TRBJ1-2
abundance: NA
CDR3nt: TGTGCCAGCATTAACAGGGGGCGCGACTATGGCTACACCTTC
CDR3aa: CASINRGRDYGYTF

d_gene: TRBD1
len: 14
v_gene: TRBV18
j_gene: TRBJ1-2
abundance: NA
CDR3nt: TGTGCCAGCTCACCAACAGGGGAAAACTATGGCTACACCTTC
CDR3aa: CASSPTGENYGYTF

d_gene: TRBD1
len: 18
v_gene: TRBV7-9
j_gene: TRBJ1-5
abundance: NA
CDR3nt: TGTGCCAGCAGCCCCGGGTGGGACAGTTTGGGAAGCAATCAGCCCCAGCATTTT
CDR3aa: CASSPGWDSLGSNQPQHF

d_gene: NA
len: 14
v_gene: TRBV7-3
j_gene: TRBJ2-1
abundance: NA
CDR3nt: TGTGCCAGCAGCCCCTCAGGGTCCTACAATGAGCAGTTCTTC
CDR3aa: CASSPSGSYNEQFF

d_gene: TRBD2
len: 15
v_gene: TRBV7-9
j_gene: TRBJ2-5
abundance: NA
CDR3nt: TGTGCCAGCAGCTTAGGGACTAGCGGGAGCGAGACCCAGTACTTC
CDR3aa: CASSLGTSGSETQYF

d_gene: NA
len: 16
v_gene: TRBV4-2
j_gene: TRBJ2-2
abundance: NA
CDR3nt: TGTGCCAGCAGCCAAGTTCCCGGGGAGGTTACCGGGGAGCTGTTTTTT
CDR3aa: CASSQVPGEVTGELFF

d_gene: NA
len: 14
v_gene: TRBV5-1
j_gene: TRBJ1-2
abundance: NA
CDR3nt: TGCGCCAGCAGCCAAGGGACATCTAACTATGGCTACACCTTC
CDR3aa: CASSQGTSNYGYTF

d_gene: NA
len: 15
v_gene: TRBV25-1
j_gene: TRBJ1-5
abundance: NA
CDR3nt: TGTGCCAGCAGTGGCGACGGACAGCCCAATCAGCCCCAGCATTTT
CDR3aa: CASSGDGQPNQPQHF

d_gene: NA
len: 15
v_gene: TRBV6-1
j_gene: TRBJ2-7
abundance: once
CDR3nt: TGTGCCAGCAGTGATCGTGGGACATGGGTCTACGAGCAGTACTTC
CDR3aa: CASSDRGTWVYEQYF

d_gene: NA
len: 12
v_gene: TRBV6-5
j_gene: TRBJ1-2
abundance: NA
CDR3nt: TGTGCCAGCAGTCCCCTTAACTATGGCTACACCTTC
CDR3aa: CASSPLNYGYTF

d_gene: NA
len: 13
v_gene: TRBV7-8
j_gene: TRBJ1-3
abundance: NA
CDR3nt: TGTGCCAGCAGCTTTTTAGATGGAAACACCATATATTTT
CDR3aa: CASSFLDGNTIYF

d_gene: NA
len: 16
v_gene: TRBV18
j_gene: TRBJ1-6
abundance: NA
CDR3nt: TGTGCCAGCTCACCCGGGGGTAGCTCCTATAATTCACCCCTCCACTTT
CDR3aa: CASSPGGSSYNSPLHF

d_gene: TRBD2
len: 15
v_gene: TRBV7-3
j_gene: TRBJ2-1
abundance: NA
CDR3nt: TGTGCCAGCAGCTTAAATCCAGCGGGGGGGCCTGAGCAGTTCTTC
CDR3aa: CASSLNPAGGPEQFF

d_gene: NA
len: 15
v_gene: TRBV7-8
j_gene: TRBJ1-5
abundance: NA
CDR3nt: TGTGCCAGCAGCTTAGATTTGGGTAGGGGGAAGCTCCAGCATTTT
CDR3aa: CASSLDLGRGKLQHF

d_gene: NA
len: 12
v_gene: TRBV6-5
j_gene: TRBJ1-1
abundance: NA
CDR3nt: TGTGCCATGGGGGGGCGCGGGACTGAAGCTTTCTTT
CDR3aa: CAMGGRGTEAFF

d_gene: TRBD1
len: 15
v_gene: TRBV6-6
j_gene: TRBJ1-5
abundance: NA
CDR3nt: TGTGCCAGCAGGCCGAGGACAGGGTTTAATCAGCCCCAGCATTTT
CDR3aa: CASRPRTGFNQPQHF

d_gene: TRBD2
len: 15
v_gene: TRBV5-4
j_gene: TRBJ2-1
abundance: NA
CDR3nt: TGTGCCAGCAGCCCGGCGACTAGCGGGAACAATGAGCAGTTCTTC
CDR3aa: CASSPATSGNNEQFF

d_gene: NA
len: 14
v_gene: TRBV30
j_gene: TRBJ1-3
abundance: NA
CDR3nt: TGTGCCTCTTCGACAGGCTACTCTGGAAACACCATATATTTT
CDR3aa: CASSTGYSGNTIYF

d_gene: TRBD1
len: 16
v_gene: TRBV4-3
j_gene: TRBJ2-1
abundance: NA
CDR3nt: TGCGCCAGCAGCCAAGGACAGGGAATTTTAGACAATGAGCAGTTCTTC
CDR3aa: CASSQGQGILDNEQFF

d_gene: NA
len: 16
v_gene: TRBV5-1
j_gene: TRBJ2-3
abundance: NA
CDR3nt: TGCGCCAGCAGCTTGGGACAAGGGGCCGGCACAGATACGCAGTATTTT
CDR3aa: CASSLGQGAGTDTQYF

d_gene: TRBD1
len: 16
v_gene: TRBV7-9
j_gene: TRBJ1-3
abundance: NA
CDR3nt: TGTGCCAGCAGCCTGGGACAGGGTGATTTTGGAAACACCATATATTTT
CDR3aa: CASSLGQGDFGNTIYF

d_gene: NA
len: 14
v_gene: TRBV5-1
j_gene: TRBJ1-6
abundance: NA
CDR3nt: TGCGCCAGCATGTCCGAGGGATATAATTCACCCCTCCACTTT
CDR3aa: CASMSEGYNSPLHF

d_gene: NA
len: 13
v_gene: TRBV28
j_gene: TRBJ1-1
abundance: NA
CDR3nt: TGTGCCAGCAGCCGGGAATTGAACACTGAAGCTTTCTTT
CDR3aa: CASSRELNTEAFF

d_gene: NA
len: 14
v_gene: TRBV19
j_gene: TRBJ2-3
abundance: NA
CDR3nt: TGTGCCAGTAGTTCGCGGGGCAACGGGTTAGGGCAGTATTTT
CDR3aa: CASSSRGNGLGQYF

d_gene: NA
len: 13
v_gene: TRBV12-3/TRBV12-4
j_gene: TRBJ1-2
abundance: once
CDR3nt: TGTGCCAGCACCCGGACAGAGAACTATGGCTACACCTTC
CDR3aa: CASTRTENYGYTF

d_gene: TRBD2
len: 17
v_gene: TRBV4-2
j_gene: TRBJ2-5
abundance: NA
CDR3nt: TGTGCCAGCAGCCAGGGAAATACCGGGACTAGCGTCGGGACCCAGTACTTC
CDR3aa: CASSQGNTGTSVGTQYF

d_gene: TRBD2
len: 16
v_gene: TRBV24-1
j_gene: TRBJ2-1
abundance: NA
CDR3nt: TGTGCCACCAGTGATTTGGGGCGGGAGGGCCTCTATGAGCAGTTCTTC
CDR3aa: CATSDLGREGLYEQFF

d_gene: NA
len: 13
v_gene: TRBV6-6
j_gene: TRBJ2-7
abundance: NA
CDR3nt: TGTGCCAGCAGCAACGACAGGGAGGACGAGCAGTACTTC
CDR3aa: CASSNDREDEQYF

d_gene: NA
len: 15
v_gene: TRBV24-1
j_gene: TRBJ2-5
abundance: NA
CDR3nt: TGTGCCACCAGTGATCGCGGACATTTTCTAGAGACCCAGTACTTC
CDR3aa: CATSDRGHFLETQYF

d_gene: TRBD1
len: 15
v_gene: TRBV5-1
j_gene: TRBJ1-4
abundance: NA
CDR3nt: TGCGCCAGCAGCTTGCGTGCCAGGGGGCAAGAAAAACTGTTTTTT
CDR3aa: CASSLRARGQEKLFF

d_gene: TRBD1
len: 18
v_gene: TRBV5-6
j_gene: TRBJ2-4
abundance: NA
CDR3nt: TGTGCCAGCAGCTACGGACAGGGAGAAAACCTAGCCAAAAACATTCAGTACTTC
CDR3aa: CASSYGQGENLAKNIQYF

d_gene: NA
len: 12
v_gene: TRBV9
j_gene: TRBJ1-1
abundance: once
CDR3nt: TGTGCCAGCAGCGTGGCACAGACTGAAGCTTTCTTT
CDR3aa: CASSVAQTEAFF

d_gene: TRBD1
len: 14
v_gene: TRBV25-1
j_gene: TRBJ1-6
abundance: NA
CDR3nt: TGTGCCAGCAGTGGAGGGACAGCCAATTCACCCCTCCACTTT
CDR3aa: CASSGGTANSPLHF

d_gene: NA
len: 12
v_gene: TRBV7-2
j_gene: TRBJ2-5
abundance: NA
CDR3nt: TGTGCCAGCAGCTTTGGCAGAGAGACCCAGTACTTC
CDR3aa: CASSFGRETQYF

d_gene: TRBD1
len: 15
v_gene: TRBV3-1/TRBV3-2
j_gene: TRBJ1-1
abundance: once
CDR3nt: TGTGCCAGCAGCCAATTGGCGGGACAGGGTACTGAAGCTTTCTTT
CDR3aa: CASSQLAGQGTEAFF

d_gene: TRBD1
len: 17
v_gene: TRBV5-1
j_gene: TRBJ2-5
abundance: NA
CDR3nt: TGCGCCAGCAGCTTGGCTCCGGGACAGGGGCCACAAGAGACCCAGTACTTC
CDR3aa: CASSLAPGQGPQETQYF

d_gene: TRBD1
len: 15
v_gene: TRBV7-2
j_gene: TRBJ2-1
abundance: NA
CDR3nt: TGTGCCAGCAGCTTCCGGGACAGGGGGGTGAATGAGCAGTTCTTC
CDR3aa: CASSFRDRGVNEQFF

d_gene: NA
len: 11
v_gene: TRBV12-3/TRBV12-4
j_gene: TRBJ1-5
abundance: NA
CDR3nt: TGTGCCAGCAGTTTCTCGGGGCCCCAGCATTTT
CDR3aa: CASSFSGPQHF

d_gene: NA
len: 12
v_gene: TRBV15
j_gene: TRBJ2-3
abundance: NA
CDR3nt: TGTGCCACCAGCAGAGCGGCAGATACGCAGTATTTT
CDR3aa: CATSRAADTQYF

d_gene: NA
len: 13
v_gene: TRBV4-3
j_gene: TRBJ2-1
abundance: NA
CDR3nt: TGCGCCAGCAGCCAAGAACAGAATAATGAGCAGTTCTTC
CDR3aa: CASSQEQNNEQFF

d_gene: NA
len: 14
v_gene: TRBV6-4
j_gene: TRBJ1-1
abundance: NA
CDR3nt: TGTGCCAGCAGCCCCGGACCGGGGGGCACTGAAGCTTTCTTT
CDR3aa: CASSPGPGGTEAFF